This T cell receptor beta chain was sequenced during a study of blood T cell repertoires in COVID-19. Whole-study context: Sites in the United States, Italy and Spain provided acute and convalescent COVID-19 samples. In each case, the material was cDNA or gDNA derived from T cells, B-cell-depleted T cells, or PBMCs.

Which cohort a participant joined came from the clinical history participants gave. Per the germline V gene, CDR1 is MGHRA and CDR2 is YSYEKL. V was cut by 0 bases and J by 2 bases, with 4 bases left in between. This CDR3 is built from 13 residues. Per the original methods: Amplified reference gene primers provided the basis for estimating nucleated cell counts. Repertoires were generated with immunoSEQ multiplex PCR, while TCRdb's copy carries only in-frame clones and drops some. V and J calls and clone size come straight from that table; D and trimming were deduced from the DNA. The sample contains approximately 220,000 clones, around 85% of which appear only once.

Source material: PBMCs or T cells enriched from blood (not recorded which). This sequence was found in a woman aged 35 to 49 with acute COVID-19. The rearrangement links TRBV4-1 to TRBJ1-2; D is unresolved. The DNA for the CDR3 is TGCGCCAGCAGCCAAGACGGGAACTATGGCTACACCTTC. It specifies CASSQDGNYGYTF.